Listed below are T cell receptor beta chains from one sample, sequenced in a study of neurological immune-mediated disorders. TCRdb re-derived calls from the 5' RACE reads in MiXCR, one entry per CDR3 protein. The table includes about 59,000 distinct CDR3 sequences, 9.5% to 15% detected once. Sequenced sample: PBMCs. All receptors come from a woman in her sixties or seventies with HTLV-1-associated myelopathy (HAM/TSP). The CDR3 runs from the conserved cysteine through the conserved F or W. A D gene is named only where the DNA matches it firmly. Clone size is stated in some rows and not others, as once, few, many or a class when expanded.

TRBV6-5	TRBD2	TRBJ2-2	many	TGTGCCAGCAGTCGAGGCACTAGCGGGAGGGCTCTGAACACCGGGGAGCTGTTTTTT	CASSRGTSGRALNTGELFF
TRBV7-2	TRBD2	TRBJ2-5	many	TGTGCCAGCAGCTCCGTAGCGGGAGGGTGGGAGACCCAGTACTTC	CASSSVAGGWETQYF
TRBV12-3/TRBV12-4	-	TRBJ2-1	-	TGTGCCAGCAGAATCTCCACAGCCAATGAGCAGTTCTTC	CASRISTANEQFF
TRBV6-5	TRBD1	TRBJ1-2	many	TGTGCCAGCACCAGGGTAGGGGGCAACTATGGCTACACCTTC	CASTRVGGNYGYTF
TRBV5-1	-	TRBJ1-3	many	TGCGCCAGCAGCCAGACGGGTAGGGGCTCCGGAAACACCATATATTTT	CASSQTGRGSGNTIYF
TRBV12-3/TRBV12-4	-	TRBJ1-2	many	TGTGCCAGCAGTTTTATCACAGGGTTCTATGGCTACACCTTC	CASSFITGFYGYTF
TRBV18	-	TRBJ1-1	-	TGTGCCAGCTCACCACAAATCGGCAGGACTAACACTGAAGCTTTCTTT	CASSPQIGRTNTEAFF
TRBV27	TRBD2	TRBJ2-7	many	TGTGCCAGCCGTTTAGCGGGACCCTACGAGCAGTACTTC	CASRLAGPYEQYF
TRBV12-3/TRBV12-4	-	TRBJ2-5	many	TGTGCCAGCAGTCCCAGAAGTGTGACCCAGTACTTC	CASSPRSVTQYF
TRBV11-1	-	TRBJ2-1	many	TGTGCCAGCAGCGAGATACGGGGTGGAGACAATGAGCAGTTCTTC	CASSEIRGGDNEQFF
TRBV10-2	TRBD2	TRBJ2-3	-	TGCGCCAGCAGCTCAGCGGGAGTTGGGACAGATACGCAGTATTTT	CASSSAGVGTDTQYF
TRBV5-1	-	TRBJ1-1	many	TGCGCCAGCAGCTTGAGCGGCGCGGGTGGCTCGAAAGCTTTCTTT	CASSLSGAGGSKAFF
TRBV7-9	-	TRBJ1-1	many	TGTGCCAGCAGCCCGAGGGGAGGCCCCATGAACACTGAAGCTTTCTTT	CASSPRGGPMNTEAFF
TRBV12-3/TRBV12-4	TRBD2	TRBJ2-1	many	TGTGCCAGCAGTTTAGCGGGAGGGCCCCATGAGCAGTTCTTC	CASSLAGGPHEQFF
TRBV14	TRBD2	TRBJ2-5	many	TGTGCCAGCAGCCAAGATGGGAGGGGATGGCAAGAGACCCAGTACTTC	CASSQDGRGWQETQYF
TRBV11-2	-	TRBJ2-7	many	TGTGCCAGCAGCTTAGATGTAGGAACCTACGAGCAGTACTTC	CASSLDVGTYEQYF
TRBV7-2	TRBD1	TRBJ1-6	many	TGTGCCAGCAGCCCAACAGGGGATTCACCCCTCCACTTT	CASSPTGDSPLHF
TRBV5-1	TRBD2	TRBJ2-4	few	TGCGCCAGCAGCTTAGCGGGAGCAAGTGGAAACATTCAGTACTTC	CASSLAGASGNIQYF
TRBV29-1	TRBD2	TRBJ2-3	-	TGCAGCGTTGAGGGCGGGAGGGCCTCAGATACGCAGTATTTT	CSVEGGRASDTQYF
TRBV12-3/TRBV12-4	TRBD1	TRBJ1-5	-	TGTGCCAGCAGTTTAATGGGACAGGGGACTTGGCCCCAGCATTTT	CASSLMGQGTWPQHF
TRBV7-2	TRBD2	TRBJ2-1	many	TGTGCCAGCAGACTTAGCGGGAGGGCCTTTGGTGAGCAGTTCTTC	CASRLSGRAFGEQFF
TRBV5-1	TRBD2	TRBJ2-7	many	TGCGCCAGCAGCGGGACTAGCGGGAGTTACGAGCAGTACTTC	CASSGTSGSYEQYF
TRBV11-2	-	TRBJ2-1	many	TGTGCCAGCAACGGGGTGGGAAATGAGCAGTTCTTC	CASNGVGNEQFF
TRBV7-9	-	TRBJ2-3	many	TGTGCCAGCAGCCCGACTAGGGGCACAGATACGCAGTATTTT	CASSPTRGTDTQYF
TRBV7-9	TRBD2	TRBJ2-1	-	TGTGCCAGCAACTCAAGGGGGACTAGTTTGGATGAGCAGTTCTTC	CASNSRGTSLDEQFF
TRBV29-1	-	TRBJ1-1	many	TGCAGCGTTTATGCTTGGAACACTGAAGCTTTCTTT	CSVYAWNTEAFF
TRBV5-1	TRBD1	TRBJ2-1	many	TGCGCCAGCAGCTCCGGGACAGGGGGCTTTGATGAGCAGTTCTTC	CASSSGTGGFDEQFF
TRBV20-1	TRBD1	TRBJ2-3	many	TGCAGTGCTAGACCCACTACAGGGGTTTCCACAGATACGCAGTATTTT	CSARPTTGVSTDTQYF
TRBV27	-	TRBJ2-7	few	TGTGCCAGCAGTTTCCTGGGGTCCTACGAGCAGTACTTC	CASSFLGSYEQYF
TRBV29-1	-	TRBJ2-5	few	TGCAGCTTCGAGAGGGGATCGGAGACCCAGTACTTC	CSFERGSETQYF
TRBV20-1	-	TRBJ2-7	many	TGCAGTGCTAGAGGAGGGGTAGAGGTCGCCGAGCAGTACTTC	CSARGGVEVAEQYF
TRBV4-1	TRBD2	TRBJ2-3	many	TGCGCCAGCAGCCACCCTAGCGGGAGTCGCACAGATACGCAGTATTTT	CASSHPSGSRTDTQYF
TRBV7-2	-	TRBJ1-2	many	TGTGCCAGCAGTCCAGGGGACTATGGCTACACCTTC	CASSPGDYGYTF
TRBV12-3/TRBV12-4	-	TRBJ2-7	many	TGTGCCAGCAGTTCCGCCTACGAGCAGTACTTC	CASSSAYEQYF
TRBV2	-	TRBJ2-7	many	TGTGCCAGCAGTGAAAAGAAGGACCCGTACTTC	CASSEKKDPYF
TRBV9	-	TRBJ2-3	many	TGTGCCAGCAGCTCCGCCCCGGTGAGCACAGATACGCAGTATTTT	CASSSAPVSTDTQYF
TRBV24-1	TRBD2	TRBJ2-3	many	TGTGCCACCAGTGCGGGACTAGCTAGCACAGATACGCAGTATTTT	CATSAGLASTDTQYF
TRBV3-1	TRBD1	TRBJ2-7	many	TGTGCCAGCAGCCCTACAGGGACAGCAACCTACGAGCAGTACTTC	CASSPTGTATYEQYF
TRBV11-2	TRBD2	TRBJ2-1	many	TGTGCCAGCAGTAGCGGGAGGAATCTTATCTACAATGAGCAGTTCTTC	CASSSGRNLIYNEQFF
TRBV5-1	-	TRBJ2-5	-	TGCGCCAGCCGCCCAGGGAGCGGGTGGAACCAAGAGACCCAGTACTTC	CASRPGSGWNQETQYF
TRBV5-1	TRBD1	TRBJ2-7	many	TGCGCCAGCAGTCCCATTGACAGGGGTTCCTACGAGCAGTACTTC	CASSPIDRGSYEQYF
TRBV11-3	-	TRBJ2-5	-	TGTGCCAGCAGCTTGGGCCTAATGAGGGTACAAGATACCCAGTATTTC	CASSLGLMRVQDTQYF
TRBV25-1	-	TRBJ2-7	many	TGTGCCAGCAGTGAATTGAGGGGCCGGGAGCAGTACTTC	CASSELRGREQYF
TRBV7-2	TRBD2	TRBJ2-1	many	TGTGCCAGCAGCCTAGGCCCGGGGGGGCATCCGTTCTTC	CASSLGPGGHPFF
TRBV10-3	TRBD1	TRBJ1-3	many	TGTGCCATCAGTGAGCCAGGGACAGCGGCTGGAAACACCATATATTTT	CAISEPGTAAGNTIYF
TRBV9	-	TRBJ2-7	many	TGTGCCAGCAGCGTAGGATTGGGAAGGGCCAACGAGCAGTACTTC	CASSVGLGRANEQYF
TRBV6-5	-	TRBJ2-5	many	TGTGCCAGCAGTTCCCCTTCGGGAACCCAGTACTTC	CASSSPSGTQYF
TRBV9	-	TRBJ1-1	many	TGTGCCAGCAGCGCCTCATTTGGGGGGTCCACTGAAGCTTTCTTT	CASSASFGGSTEAFF
TRBV5-1	-	TRBJ2-7	many	TGCGCCAGCAGCTTGGTGCCGACAGATAACGAGCAGTACTTC	CASSLVPTDNEQYF
TRBV20-1	-	TRBJ1-1	many	TGCAGTGCTAGAGGCGTGGGTGGCACTGAAGCTTTCTTT	CSARGVGGTEAFF
TRBV5-6	TRBD1	TRBJ2-7	many	TGTGCCAGCAGCGCCCGGGACAGGGTTTTCCACGAGCAGTACTTC	CASSARDRVFHEQYF
TRBV7-2	-	TRBJ2-3	many	TGTGCCAGCAGCACCCAACCTCGGGCGTCATACACAGATACGCAGTATTTT	CASSTQPRASYTDTQYF
TRBV28	TRBD1	TRBJ2-7	many	TGTGCCACGGAAACAGGGGGACCTAACTACGAGCAGTACTTC	CATETGGPNYEQYF